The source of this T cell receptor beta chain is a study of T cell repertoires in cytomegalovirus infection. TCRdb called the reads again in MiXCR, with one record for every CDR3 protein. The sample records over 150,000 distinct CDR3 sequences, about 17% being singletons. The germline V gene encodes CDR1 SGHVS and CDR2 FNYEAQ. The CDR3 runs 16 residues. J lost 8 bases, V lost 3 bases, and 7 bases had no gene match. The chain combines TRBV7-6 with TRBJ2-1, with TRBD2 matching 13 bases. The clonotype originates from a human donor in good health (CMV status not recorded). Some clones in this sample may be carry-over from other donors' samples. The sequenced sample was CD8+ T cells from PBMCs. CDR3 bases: TGTGCCAGCAGCTTGCGACTAGCGGGGGGCGGGTATGAGCAGTTCTTC. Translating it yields CASSLRLAGGGYEQFF.